This T cell receptor beta chain was documented in a study of CD8 T cells in ankylosing spondylitis. General observations from the study: Ankylosing spondylitis blood appeared to carry a characteristic TCR beta motif of several highly homologous variants.

Each TCR beta library was made by quantitative 5'-RACE that incorporated molecular barcodes. MiXCR, run by TCRdb on the 5' RACE reads, gives a single entry per CDR3 protein. The table has some 30,000 distinct CDR3 sequences, roughly 7.2% seen once. This clonotype was picked up a small number of times. Its specificity is unknown. The sequenced material came from blood, either unsorted or a sorted T cell fraction (not recorded which). This receptor was taken from a male donor with ankylosing spondylitis or in good health (not recorded which).

The DNA for the CDR3 is TGTGCCAGCTCCCCGAAGGGTTTGAACACTGAAGCTTTCTTT. It yields the protein CASSPKGLNTEAFF. This sequence joins TRBV2 and TRBJ1-1, with D unresolved. Trimming pared 8 bases from V and 0 bases from J, leaving 13 bases between. The CDR3 runs 14 residues. Germline assignment: CDR1 SNHLY and CDR2 FYNNEI.